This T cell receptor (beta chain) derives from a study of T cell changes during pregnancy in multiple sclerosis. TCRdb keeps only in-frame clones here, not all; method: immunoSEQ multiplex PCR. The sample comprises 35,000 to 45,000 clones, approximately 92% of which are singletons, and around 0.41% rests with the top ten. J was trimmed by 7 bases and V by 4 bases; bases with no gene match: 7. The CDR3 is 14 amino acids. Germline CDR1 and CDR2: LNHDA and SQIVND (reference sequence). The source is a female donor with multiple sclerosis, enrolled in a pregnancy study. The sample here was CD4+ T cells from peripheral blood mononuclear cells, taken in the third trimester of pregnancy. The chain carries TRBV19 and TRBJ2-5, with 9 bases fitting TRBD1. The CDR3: CASSTGTGSTTQYF. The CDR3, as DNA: TGTGCCAGTAGTACGGGGACAGGGTCAACGACCCAGTACTTC.